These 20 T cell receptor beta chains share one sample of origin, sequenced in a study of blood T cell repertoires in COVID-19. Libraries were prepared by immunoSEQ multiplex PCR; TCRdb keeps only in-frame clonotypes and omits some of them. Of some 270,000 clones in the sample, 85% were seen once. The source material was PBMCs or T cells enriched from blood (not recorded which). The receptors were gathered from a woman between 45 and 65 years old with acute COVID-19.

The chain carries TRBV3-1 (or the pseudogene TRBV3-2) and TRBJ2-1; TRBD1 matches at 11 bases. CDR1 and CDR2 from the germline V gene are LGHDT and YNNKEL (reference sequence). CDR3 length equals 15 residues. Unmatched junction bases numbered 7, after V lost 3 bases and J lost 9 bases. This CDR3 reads CASSHKGDRGSEQFF. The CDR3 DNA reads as TGTGCCAGCAGCCACAAAGGGGACAGGGGGAGTGAGCAGTTCTTC.

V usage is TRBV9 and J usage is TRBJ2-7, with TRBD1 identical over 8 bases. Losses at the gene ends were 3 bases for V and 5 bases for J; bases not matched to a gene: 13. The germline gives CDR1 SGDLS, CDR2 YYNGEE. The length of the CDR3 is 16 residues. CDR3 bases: TGTGCCAGCAGCGCGGACAGGGCTCCGGTGCGGGACGAGCAGTACTTC. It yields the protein CASSADRAPVRDEQYF.

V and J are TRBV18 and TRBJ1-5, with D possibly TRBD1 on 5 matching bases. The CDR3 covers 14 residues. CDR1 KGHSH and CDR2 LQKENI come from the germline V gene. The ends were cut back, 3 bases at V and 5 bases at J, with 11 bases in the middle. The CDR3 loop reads CASSPQGAHQPQHF. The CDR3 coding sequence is TGTGCCAGCTCACCCCAGGGTGCGCATCAGCCCCAGCATTTT.

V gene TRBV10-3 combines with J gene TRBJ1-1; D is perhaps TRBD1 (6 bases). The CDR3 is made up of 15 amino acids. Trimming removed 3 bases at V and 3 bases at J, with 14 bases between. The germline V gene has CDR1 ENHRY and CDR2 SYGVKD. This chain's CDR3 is CAISETTGTDTEAFF. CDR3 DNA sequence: TGTGCCATCAGTGAAACGACAGGCACTGACACTGAAGCTTTCTTT.

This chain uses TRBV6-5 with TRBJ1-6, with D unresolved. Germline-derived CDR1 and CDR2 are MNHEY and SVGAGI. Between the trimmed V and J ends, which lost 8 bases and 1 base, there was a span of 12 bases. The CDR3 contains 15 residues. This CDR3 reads CASRKERSYNSPLHF. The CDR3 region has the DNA TGTGCCAGCCGGAAGGAGAGGTCCTATAATTCACCCCTCCACTTT.

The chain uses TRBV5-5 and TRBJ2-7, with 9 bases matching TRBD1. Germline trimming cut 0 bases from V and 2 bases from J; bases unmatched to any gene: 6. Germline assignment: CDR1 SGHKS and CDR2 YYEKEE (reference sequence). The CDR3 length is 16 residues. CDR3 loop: CASSLAGTGPTYEQYF. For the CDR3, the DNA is TGTGCCAGCAGCTTGGCCGGGACAGGGCCAACCTACGAGCAGTACTTC. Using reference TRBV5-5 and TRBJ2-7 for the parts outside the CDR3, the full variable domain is DAGVTQSPTHLIKTRGQQVTLRCSPISGHKSVSWYQQVLGQGPQFIFQYYEKEERGRGNFPDRFSARQFPNYSSELNVNALLLGDSALYLCASSLAGTGPTYEQYFGPGTRLTVT.

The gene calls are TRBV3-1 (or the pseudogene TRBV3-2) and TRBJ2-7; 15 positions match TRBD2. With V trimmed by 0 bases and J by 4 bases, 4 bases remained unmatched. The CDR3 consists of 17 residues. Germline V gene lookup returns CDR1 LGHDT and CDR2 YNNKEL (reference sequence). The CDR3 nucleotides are TGTGCCAGCAGCCAAGATTGGACTAGCGGGGGGGCTTACGAGCAGTACTTC. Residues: CASSQDWTSGGAYEQYF.

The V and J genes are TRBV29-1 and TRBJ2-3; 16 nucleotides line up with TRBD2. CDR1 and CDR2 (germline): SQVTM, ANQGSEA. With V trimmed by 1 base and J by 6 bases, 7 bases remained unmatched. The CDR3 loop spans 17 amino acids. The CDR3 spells CSVEATGLAGGEDTQYF. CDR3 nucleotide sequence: TGCAGCGTTGAAGCTACGGGACTAGCGGGGGGGGAGGATACGCAGTATTTT.

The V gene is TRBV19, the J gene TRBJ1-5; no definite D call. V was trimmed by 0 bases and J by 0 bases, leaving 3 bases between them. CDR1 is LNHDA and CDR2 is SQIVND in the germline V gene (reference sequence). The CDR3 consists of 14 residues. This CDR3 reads CASSIDRSNQPQHF. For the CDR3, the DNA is TGTGCCAGTAGTATAGATCGTAGCAATCAGCCCCAGCATTTT. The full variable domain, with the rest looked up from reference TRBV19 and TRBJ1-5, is DGGITQSPKYLFRKEGQNVTLSCEQNLNHDAMYWYRQDPGQGLRLIYYSQIVNDFQKGDIAEGYSVSREKKESFPLTVTSAQKNPTAFYLCASSIDRSNQPQHFGDGTRLSIL.

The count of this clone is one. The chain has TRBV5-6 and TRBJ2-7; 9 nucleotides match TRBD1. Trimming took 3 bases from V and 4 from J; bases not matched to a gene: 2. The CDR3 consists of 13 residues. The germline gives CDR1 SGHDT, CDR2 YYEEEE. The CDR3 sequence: CASSSGTGYEQYF. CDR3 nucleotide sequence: TGTGCCAGCAGCTCCGGGACAGGGTACGAGCAGTACTTC.

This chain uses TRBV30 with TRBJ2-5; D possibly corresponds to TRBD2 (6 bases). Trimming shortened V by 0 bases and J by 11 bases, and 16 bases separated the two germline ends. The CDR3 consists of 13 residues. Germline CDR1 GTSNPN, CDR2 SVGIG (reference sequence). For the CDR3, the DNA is TGTGCCTGGAGTGTAGGAGGGGTCGTCCTTCAGTACTTC. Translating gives CAWSVGGVVLQYF.

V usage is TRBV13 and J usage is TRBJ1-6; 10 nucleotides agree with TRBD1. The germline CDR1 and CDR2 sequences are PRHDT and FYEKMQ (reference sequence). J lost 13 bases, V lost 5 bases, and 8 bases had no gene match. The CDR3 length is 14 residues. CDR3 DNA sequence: TGTGCCAGCAGCAGACAGGGGGCTGCCCTCCCCCTCCACTTT. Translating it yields CASSRQGAALPLHF.

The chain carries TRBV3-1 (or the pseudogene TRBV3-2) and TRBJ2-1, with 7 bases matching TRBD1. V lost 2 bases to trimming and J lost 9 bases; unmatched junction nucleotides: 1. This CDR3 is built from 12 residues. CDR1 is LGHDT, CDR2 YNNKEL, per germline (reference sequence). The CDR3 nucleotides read TGTGCCAGCAGCCAACGGGACAGTGAGCAGTTCTTC. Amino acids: CASSQRDSEQFF.

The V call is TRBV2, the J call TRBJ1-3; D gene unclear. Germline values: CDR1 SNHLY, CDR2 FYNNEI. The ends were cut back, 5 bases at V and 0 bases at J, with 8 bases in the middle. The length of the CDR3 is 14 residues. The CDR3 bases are TGTGCCAGCAGTCTAGAGAGCTCTGGAAACACCATATATTTT. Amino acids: CASSLESSGNTIYF.

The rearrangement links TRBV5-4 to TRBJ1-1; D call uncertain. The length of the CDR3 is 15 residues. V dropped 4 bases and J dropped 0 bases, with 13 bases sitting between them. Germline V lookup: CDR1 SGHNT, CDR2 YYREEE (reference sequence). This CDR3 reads CASSPRGGVNTEAFF. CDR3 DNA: TGTGCCAGCAGCCCCCGAGGAGGAGTGAACACTGAAGCTTTCTTT.

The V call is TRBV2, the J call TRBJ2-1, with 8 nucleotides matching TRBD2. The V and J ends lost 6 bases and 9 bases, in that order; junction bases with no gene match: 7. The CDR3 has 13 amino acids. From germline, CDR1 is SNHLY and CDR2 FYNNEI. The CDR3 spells CASRNRGGGEQFF. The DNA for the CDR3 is TGTGCCAGCAGAAACCGGGGGGGCGGTGAGCAGTTCTTC.

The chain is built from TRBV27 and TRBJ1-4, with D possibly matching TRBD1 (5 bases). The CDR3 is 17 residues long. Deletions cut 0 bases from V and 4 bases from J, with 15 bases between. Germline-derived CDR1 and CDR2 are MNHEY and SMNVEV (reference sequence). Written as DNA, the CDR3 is TGTGCCAGCAGTTTATCGTATACAGGCCTTTATAATGAAAAACTGTTTTTT. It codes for CASSLSYTGLYNEKLFF. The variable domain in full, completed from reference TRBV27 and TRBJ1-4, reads EAQVTQNPRYLITVTGKKLTVTCSQNMNHEYMSWYRQDPGLGLRQIYYSMNVEVTDKGDVPEGYKVSRKEKRNFPLILESPSPNQTSLYFCASSLSYTGLYNEKLFFGSGTQLSVL.

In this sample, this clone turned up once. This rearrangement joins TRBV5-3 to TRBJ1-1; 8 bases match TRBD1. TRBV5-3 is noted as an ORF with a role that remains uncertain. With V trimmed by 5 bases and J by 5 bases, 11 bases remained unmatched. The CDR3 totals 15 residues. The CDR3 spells CARSYIDRGCTEAFF. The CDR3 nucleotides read TGTGCCAGAAGTTATATTGACAGGGGATGTACTGAAGCTTTCTTT.

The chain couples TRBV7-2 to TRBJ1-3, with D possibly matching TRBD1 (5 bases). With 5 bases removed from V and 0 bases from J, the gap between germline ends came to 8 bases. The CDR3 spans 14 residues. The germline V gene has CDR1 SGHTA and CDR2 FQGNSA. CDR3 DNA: TGTGCCAGCAGCCGGGGACTCTCTGGAAACACCATATATTTT. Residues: CASSRGLSGNTIYF.

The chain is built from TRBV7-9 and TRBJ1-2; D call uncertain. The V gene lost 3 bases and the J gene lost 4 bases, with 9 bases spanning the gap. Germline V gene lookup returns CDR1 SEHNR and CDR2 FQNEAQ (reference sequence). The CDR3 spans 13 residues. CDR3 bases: TGTGCCAGCAGCTTCGGGGAGCGCTATGGCTACACCTTC. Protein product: CASSFGERYGYTF.